This T cell receptor (beta chain) stems from a study of cytomegalovirus exposure and HLA in healthy donors. Points on this clone: This CDR3 is also generated by other DNA sequences in the sample.

The data were produced by immunoSEQ multiplex PCR, yet TCRdb's version contains in-frame clones alone and is incomplete. The sample includes 200,000 to 300,000 clones, about 83% of them seen just once. The ends lost 2 bases at V and 6 bases at J; junction bases unmatched: 4. The CDR3 sequence is 13 residues long. Germline V gene lookup returns CDR1 SGHRS and CDR2 YFSETQ. The sequenced sample was PBMCs. This receptor was obtained from a man aged 18-30 years in good health and CMV-seronegative. The chain employs TRBV5-1 and TRBJ2-7; 8 bases match TRBD1. DNA of the CDR3: TGCGCCAGCAGCTTCGGACAGGGCGGCGAGCAGTACTTC. It translates to CASSFGQGGEQYF.